Here is one TCR beta chain with its context. Its antigen is undetermined. This sample includes further DNA sequences coding for the same CDR3. Sequenced by immunoSEQ multiplex PCR; TCRdb stores in-frame clones only, minus some. Among approximately 1,500,000 clones listed, over 95% were seen once. This specimen belongs to a study of shared clonotypes between healthy human individuals. The study's findings and limits: It was observed that approximately 5% of naive CD4 clonotypes were shared across a handful of donors.

The CDR3 contains 14 residues. The germline CDR1 and CDR2 sequences are MNHEY and SVGAGI. Trimming removed 2 bases at V and 0 bases at J, with 7 bases between. The source of this sequence is a man aged 25-40 years in good health. The V call is TRBV6-5, the J call TRBJ1-1; possibly TRBD1 for D (5 bases). The sample consisted of naive CD4+ T cells sorted from blood. Subset reported: CD45RA+ positively selected. The CDR3 DNA is TGTGCCAGCAGTTACGACAGTTTGAACACTGAAGCTTTCTTT. It translates to CASSYDSLNTEAFF.